This TCR beta chain was captured in a study of regulatory T cells in long-lasting Graves disease (TCRdb year 2021). For context, the study as a whole: To count as having persistent Graves' disease, a patient had to have received antithyroid drug treatment for over 5 years with TSH receptor autoantibodies remaining persistently positive. Antithyroid drugs had been taken for 8.5 to 11 years on average by persistent Graves' disease patients in the clinical cohort. Peripheral blood TCR sequencing and RNA sequencing compared persistent Graves' disease patients with newly diagnosed Graves' disease patients. The study was conducted in China and was registered as a clinical trial. A total of roughly 35 samples underwent TCR sequencing, from 13 patients with persistent Graves' disease and about 20 patients with newly diagnosed Graves' disease. Here is what the overall study found, with its caveats: TRBV28, TRBJ1-2 and TRBJ2-5 were preferentially used in persistent disease, while TRBV20-1 and TRBJ2-1 were favored in newly diagnosed disease. Lower TCR Shannon entropy and fewer highly expanded clones were observed in persistent Graves' disease patients than in newly diagnosed patients, which suggested clonal expansion. The study examined only peripheral blood because the primary lesion, thyroid tissue, could not be accessed. As a limitation, the authors acknowledged that the small sample size may reduce accuracy. Patients with persistent disease shared more public clonotypes (about 2,500) than newly diagnosed patients did (around 930). Only the TCR beta chain was sequenced and analyzed.

A note on this clonotype: This receptor's antigen is unknown. A read error may be the cause here, since a much bigger clone is one base away.

The time point label, as the study defines it: persistent/refractory GD, antithyroid drugs over 5 years with positive TRAb. For both TCR sequencing and RNA sequencing, RNA was extracted from PBMCs in TRIzol. The diagnosis of Graves' disease was made according to American Thyroid Association guidelines. Recruitment of patients was carried out at an endocrinology department in Xi'an, China. Each patient gave about 8.1 milliliters of peripheral blood, collected in an EDTA anticoagulant tube. PBMCs were isolated by Ficoll Paque Plus density gradient separation without further T cell sorting. An Agilent 2100 Bioanalyzer and agarose gel were used to check RNA quality, and a NanoDrop 2000 was used to measure RNA concentration. The germline V gene sets CDR1 to MDHEN and CDR2 to SYDVKM. Its CDR3 holds 14 amino acids, cysteine through phenylalanine. Solely the CDR3 DNA is kept, with 42 bases framed from the first base. Trimming takes 6 bases from V and 3 bases from J, and the germline ends sit 11 bases apart.

The library was produced with multiplex PCR. Sequencer: Illumina HiSeq 4000. To build TCR beta libraries, CDR3 regions were amplified by Arm-PCR using iRepertoire HTBI primers. Before sequencing, the PCR products underwent gel purification. Turning to the authors' computational methods: Gene usage analysis of CDR3 amino acid clonotypes relied on the approximately 68 TRBV and 12 to 15 TRBJ segments identified across samples. COPE and FqMerger were used to merge the filtered high-quality paired reads into contigs. BLAST was used to align contigs to IMGT TRBV, TRBD and TRBJ reference genes, with CDR3 defined following IMGT. Any clonotype with a frequency above 0.1% was counted as a highly expanded clone. Shannon entropy served as the measure of repertoire diversity, while the Gini coefficient captured V-J evenness. A clonotype found in more than one individual was treated as public. Starting from the raw public reads, TCRdb applied fastp trimming at Q25, assembled clones with MiXCR and retained in-frame beta chains. Every distinct CDR3 protein forms one entry, paired with its most common genes and DNA. These V and J calls originate from TCRdb's pipeline instead of the authors' own analysis. Counted in this sample were 300,000 to 500,000 distinct CDR3 sequences; 20% of them appeared once. Around 21% of the sample rests with the top ten.

This sequence originates from a female donor with Graves disease. Material: peripheral blood mononuclear cells (PBMCs), obtained when the disease was refractory, from a patient treated with antithyroid drugs. Recombination connected TRBV28 to TRBJ1-4; no D segment can be confidently identified. The CDR3 protein is CASSSPGANEKLFF. The nucleotide sequence is given as TGTGCCAGCAGCTCCCCCGGGGCTAATGAAAAACTGTTTTTT.